A single sample gave rise to the 19 T cell receptor beta chains below, sequenced in a study of CD8 T cells in ankylosing spondylitis. No antigen is known for these receptors. TCRdb ran MiXCR on the 5' RACE reads and lists one entry per CDR3 protein. The data show 500,000 or so distinct CDR3 sequences, less than 6% seen once. Notes on the study in general: Seemingly distinctive of ankylosing spondylitis blood was a TCR beta motif formed by eight highly homologous variants.

The sequenced sample consisted of blood, either unsorted or a sorted T cell fraction (not recorded which). The source of these receptors is a male donor with ankylosing spondylitis.

In this sample, this clonotype turned up many times. This sequence joins TRBV20-1 and TRBJ2-5, with 7 bases fitting TRBD2. Unmatched junction bases numbered 5, after V lost 6 bases and J lost 4 bases. CDR1 is DFQATT, CDR2 SNEGSKA, per germline (reference sequence). This CDR3 has 12 residues. The DNA for the CDR3 is TGCAGTGCGGGTGGGGGGGGAGAGACCCAGTACTTC. Protein: CSAGGGGETQYF.

This clonotype has just a few counts. The gene calls are TRBV7-8 and TRBJ2-2; D possibly matches TRBD1 or TRBD2 (6 bases each). The V and J ends lost 5 bases and 3 bases respectively, with 13 bases between them. Germline V CDR1 and CDR2: SGHVS, FQNEAQ. The CDR3 totals 15 residues. Here the CDR3 reads CASSPRGADTGELFF. The CDR3 bases are TGTGCCAGCAGCCCTAGGGGGGCCGACACCGGGGAGCTGTTTTTT.

This clonotype was detected many times. The chain has TRBV28 and TRBJ2-2, with 10 nucleotides matching TRBD2. The J segment lost 7 bases and the V segment lost 8 bases, leaving 7 bases of the junction unmatched. Germline V CDR1 and CDR2: MDHEN, SYDVKM. The CDR3 covers 14 residues. The CDR3 DNA reads as TGTGCCAGCGAGCGGGGGGGCATTGTCGGGGAGCTGTTTTTT. This sequence encodes CASERGGIVGELFF.

This clonotype came up many times. The CDR3 DNA reads TGCAGTGCTAGAGAGAGCCCGGCCAGCAATCAGCCCCAGCATTTT. Residues: CSARESPASNQPQHF. The chain employs TRBV20-1 and TRBJ1-5, with D unresolved. The CDR3 runs to 15 residues. Germline values: CDR1 DFQATT, CDR2 SNEGSKA (reference sequence). Trimming removed 0 bases at V and 1 base at J, with 10 bases between.

CDR3 DNA: TGTGCCACCAGCAGAGATCAGGGGAATTACCAGCCCCAGCATTTT. Protein sequence: CATSRDQGNYQPQHF. The chain uses TRBV15 and TRBJ1-5; possible D gene TRBD1, 6 bases. Deletions cut 0 bases from V and 7 bases from J, with 13 bases between. The CDR3 totals 15 residues. In germline, CDR1 is LNHNV, CDR2 YYDKDF (reference sequence).

Many counts were recorded for this clonotype. The J gene is TRBJ2-1, the V gene TRBV27; 11 bases align to TRBD2. V lost 4 bases, J lost 12 bases, and 11 bases stayed unmatched. The length of the CDR3 is 15 residues. Germline assignment: CDR1 MNHEY and CDR2 SMNVEV (reference sequence). CDR3 amino acids: CASSSVAGGPFSQFF. As DNA, the CDR3 is TGTGCCAGCAGTTCAGTAGCGGGGGGGCCCTTTTCGCAGTTCTTC.

The sample holds many counts of this clonotype. V gene TRBV21-1 combines with J gene TRBJ2-7; TRBD2, as called in the table, went unchecked against the DNA. TRBV21-1 is shown as a pseudogene. The CDR3 is 19 residues long. CDR3 bases: TGTGCCAGCAGCAAAGAGGGTAGCGGGAGGGCCCGAGAGTCCTACGAGCAGTACTTC. This gives the protein CASSKEGSGRARESYEQYF.

This clonotype has a count of ten or more. The V and J genes are TRBV4-2 and TRBJ1-6; unclear D gene. Germline loops: CDR1 LGHNA, CDR2 YNFKEQ. With 1 base removed from V and 10 bases from J, the gap between germline ends came to 8 bases. The CDR3 is made up of 13 amino acids. The CDR3 bases are TGTGCCAGCAGCCAAGTGACGGAATCACCCCTCCACTTT. It is translated as CASSQVTESPLHF.

This clonotype came up a few times. This chain links TRBV4-2 with TRBJ2-7; 9 bases align to TRBD2. V was pared by 1 base and J by 2 bases, with 15 bases of the junction left unmatched. The CDR3 contains 19 residues. From germline, CDR1 is LGHNA and CDR2 YNFKEQ. The CDR3, as DNA: TGTGCCAGCAGCCAAGTCCAAATTCCGGGACTAGCCGGGGCCTACGAGCAGTACTTC. Its protein is CASSQVQIPGLAGAYEQYF.

This clonotype has at least ten counts. V is TRBV5-5 and J is TRBJ2-7; TRBD1 is a possible D gene (6 bases). Germline V gene data show CDR1 as SGHKS and CDR2 as YYEKEE (reference sequence). V shed 5 bases and J shed 4 bases, with 13 bases lying between them. The CDR3 consists of 13 residues. This CDR3 is CASRSGQWYEQYF. DNA for the CDR3: TGTGCCAGCAGATCAGGACAGTGGTACGAGCAGTACTTC.

The table lists this clonotype with a few counts. This chain connects TRBV7-1 to TRBJ2-7; 10 bases are shared with TRBD2. TRBV7-1 is classed as an ORF, of uncertain function. The CDR3 length is 23 residues. V shed 3 bases and J 2 bases; nucleotides not matched to a gene: 28. CDR3 DNA: TGTGCCAGCAGCTCTTACCTACAGGGGGTTCTGCTAGCGGGAGAGGGCCCCCCCTACGAGCAGTACTTC. It translates to CASSSYLQGVLLAGEGPPYEQYF.

This clonotype was recorded at least ten times. CDR3 sequence reads: CAIGRTGTSTDTQYF. The DNA for the CDR3 is TGTGCCATCGGACGTACAGGCACTAGCACAGATACGCAGTATTTT. The chain uses TRBV10-3 and TRBJ2-3, with D possibly matching TRBD1 (5 bases). The CDR3 length is 15 residues. V shed 8 bases and J shed 0 bases, with 15 bases lying between them. Looked up from germline, CDR1 is ENHRY and CDR2 is SYGVKD.

This clonotype was picked up many times. This chain uses TRBV10-3 with TRBJ1-2; 7 bases are a match to TRBD1. Per the germline V gene, CDR1 is ENHRY and CDR2 is SYGVKD. The CDR3 length is 13 residues. Unmatched junction bases numbered 5, after V lost 7 bases and J lost 3 bases. The CDR3 DNA reads as TGTGCCATCACCGCCACAGGGGACTATGGCTACACCTTC. Translation gives CAITATGDYGYTF.

This clonotype was detected only a few times. The CDR3 region is CAAMGTGTVLQETQYF. Written as DNA, the CDR3 is TGTGCAGCCATGGGAACCGGGACAGTTTTACAAGAGACCCAGTACTTC. This chain joins TRBV12-2 and TRBJ2-5; the table calls TRBD1, which could not be checked here. TRBV12-2 is designated a pseudogene. There are 16 residues in the CDR3.

This clonotype has a count of ten or more. CDR3 amino acids: CASSSGPANTEAFF. The CDR3 DNA reads as TGTGCCAGCAGCTCGGGTCCCGCCAACACTGAAGCTTTCTTT. This chain uses TRBV7-2 with TRBJ1-1; no clear D gene. This CDR3 has 14 amino acids. The V and J ends lost 4 bases and 2 bases respectively, with 11 bases between them. CDR1 and CDR2 (germline): SGHTA, FQGNSA.

This clonotype was detected a few times. The J gene is TRBJ2-5, the V gene TRBV18; D is perhaps TRBD1 (6 bases). There are 14 residues in the CDR3. Germline values: CDR1 KGHSH, CDR2 LQKENI. The V and J ends lost 2 bases and 2 bases respectively, with 9 bases between them. CDR3 DNA: TGTGCCAGCTCACCAAACCAGGGGCAAGAGACCCAGTACTTC. It specifies CASSPNQGQETQYF.

This clonotype was seen repeatedly, ten times or more. This chain joins TRBV18 and TRBJ2-5; D remains unclear. The ends were cut back, 4 bases at V and 5 bases at J, with 5 bases in the middle. This CDR3 is 11 amino acids long. CDR1 is KGHSH and CDR2 is LQKENI in the germline V gene. The CDR3 DNA sequence: TGTGCCAGCTCACGAAGGGAGACCCAGTACTTC. Translated, it gives CASSRRETQYF.

This clonotype was picked up a small number of times. V usage is TRBV4-3 and J usage is TRBJ1-2, with TRBD1 as a possible D gene (5 bases). Per the germline V gene, CDR1 is LGHNA and CDR2 is YSLEER. The CDR3 runs to 17 residues. The V gene lost 3 bases and the J gene lost 6 bases, with 23 bases spanning the gap. CDR3 loop: CASSHTGAGLDSDGYTF. In DNA form, the CDR3 reads TGCGCCAGCAGCCATACAGGAGCCGGGTTAGATAGTGATGGCTACACCTTC.

This clonotype occurred many times. This rearrangement joins TRBV4-2 to TRBJ2-2; possibly TRBD2 for D (6 bases). Germline lookup yields CDR1 LGHNA and CDR2 YNFKEQ. V lost 0 bases and J 7 bases, leaving 6 bases between the germline ends. CDR3 length: 13 amino acids. CDR3 nucleotides: TGTGCCAGCAGCCAAGAAGCGGGCGGGGAGCTGTTTTTT. It encodes CASSQEAGGELFF.